The 17 T cell receptor beta chains reported below all come from one sample, sequenced in a study of CD4+ T cells in melanoma. Assay: immunoSEQ multiplex PCR; the TCRdb copy retains only in-frame clones and omits some. Here the sample spans some 6,600 clones, 69% being singletons. The sequencing sample was made of cells from a culture (not recorded whether cultured in vitro). These receptors came from a human donor with melanoma.

In its sample, this clone ranks as medium-sized (0.01 to 0.1%). CDR3 loop: CASSIFEGGYSNQPQHF. The DNA of the CDR3 is TGTGCCAGTAGTATATTCGAAGGCGGGTATAGCAATCAGCCCCAGCATTTT. This chain connects TRBV19 to TRBJ1-5; D is ambiguous. Germline V gene data show CDR1 as LNHDA and CDR2 as SQIVND (reference sequence). The CDR3 sequence is 17 residues long. The ends were cut back, 2 bases at V and 0 bases at J, with 14 bases in the middle. Drawing the rest from reference TRBV19 and TRBJ1-5, the complete variable domain is DGGITQSPKYLFRKEGQNVTLSCEQNLNHDAMYWYRQDPGQGLRLIYYSQIVNDFQKGDIAEGYSVSREKKESFPLTVTSAQKNPTAFYLCASSIFEGGYSNQPQHFGDGTRLSIL.

The rearrangement joins TRBV7-6 to TRBJ2-2, with D possibly being TRBD1 (5 bases). CDR1 is SGHVS, CDR2 FNYEAQ, per germline. V lost 1 base, J lost 0 bases, and 9 bases lay in between. The CDR3 consists of 16 residues. CDR3 in DNA: TGTGCCAGCAGCTTAGGACAGTCCGCGAACACCGGGGAGCTGTTTTTT. Translated, it gives CASSLGQSANTGELFF.

This chain uses TRBV2 with TRBJ1-6; D might be TRBD1 (5 bases). CDR1 SNHLY and CDR2 FYNNEI come from the germline V gene. The CDR3 length is 13 residues. Trimming took off 6 bases at V and 7 bases at J, with 10 bases between the two ends. The CDR3 coding sequence is TGTGCCAGCAGCGACAGCCTAAATTCACCCCTCCACTTT. Translated: CASSDSLNSPLHF.

The sample holds a few counts of this clone. The chain carries TRBV2 and TRBJ1-4; a weak D match, TRBD1 (5 bases). Germline V gene data show CDR1 as SNHLY and CDR2 as FYNNEI. Trimming took 5 bases from V and 4 from J, leaving 8 bases between them. CDR3 length equals 13 residues. The CDR3 loop reads CASSRGYNEKLFF. The CDR3 DNA follows: TGTGCCAGCAGTAGGGGTTATAATGAAAAACTGTTTTTT.

This chain links TRBV28 with TRBJ1-6; D perhaps matches TRBD1 (5 bases). The germline V gene has CDR1 MDHEN and CDR2 SYDVKM. The germline V and J ends were trimmed by 9 bases and 4 bases, with 7 bases remaining between them. The CDR3 covers 12 residues. The CDR3 nucleotides are TGTGCCAGTGACAGATATAATTCACCCCTCCACTTT. It is translated as CASDRYNSPLHF.

This sequence joins TRBV7-9 and TRBJ2-2, with 7 bases identical to TRBD1. V shed 4 bases and J 6 bases; nucleotides not matched to a gene: 5. The CDR3 is 14 residues long. CDR1 and CDR2 from the germline V gene are SEHNR and FQNEAQ (reference sequence). The CDR3, as DNA: TGTGCCAGCAGCTCCCTCCAGGGGGCCGGGGAGCTGTTTTTT. Translation gives CASSSLQGAGELFF.

The chain is built from TRBV6-6 and TRBJ1-5; D may be TRBD1 (5 bases). Per the germline V gene, CDR1 is MNHNY and CDR2 is SVGAGI (reference sequence). The V and J ends lost 2 bases and 4 bases respectively, with 12 bases between them. The CDR3 loop spans 15 amino acids. The CDR3 loop reads CASSYGGNGNQPQHF. The CDR3 DNA reads TGTGCCAGCAGTTACGGGGGTAACGGGAATCAGCCCCAGCATTTT.

The chain links TRBV6-5 to TRBJ1-1, with D uncertain. Trimming took 7 bases from V and 7 from J, leaving 16 bases between them. This CDR3 region has 13 residues. Germline V gives CDR1 MNHEY, CDR2 SVGAGI. This CDR3 reads CASIHQRGFEAFF. CDR3 DNA: TGTGCCAGCATCCATCAACGGGGTTTTGAAGCTTTCTTT.

The CDR3 sequence: CASSEFVADDGYTF. DNA for the CDR3: TGTGCCAGCAGTGAATTCGTGGCAGACGATGGCTACACCTTC. The genes are TRBV6-1 and TRBJ1-2; the D is unclear. The CDR3 is 14 residues long. V shed 2 bases and J shed 6 bases, with 13 bases lying between them. CDR1 and CDR2 (germline): MNHNS, SASEGT.

The genes are TRBV4-1 and TRBJ1-1; D uncertain. The CDR3 contains 16 residues. Trimming shortened V by 1 base and J by 0 bases, and 12 bases separated the two germline ends. Germline-derived CDR1 and CDR2 are MGHRA and YSYEKL. For the CDR3, the DNA is TGCGCCAGCAGCCAAGCGGCGCAGTATTTGAACACTGAAGCTTTCTTT. Translated, it gives CASSQAAQYLNTEAFF.

The chain combines TRBV6-4 with TRBJ1-1; tentatively, D is TRBD1 (5 bases). The CDR3 consists of 13 residues. Germline CDR1 is MRHNA and CDR2 is SNTAGT. The ends were cut back, 6 bases at V and 0 bases at J, with 8 bases in the middle. The chain's CDR3 is CASSATVNTEAFF. Written as DNA, the CDR3 is TGTGCCAGCAGCGCGACAGTGAACACTGAAGCTTTCTTT.

The chain has TRBV7-2 and TRBJ1-6; D is undetermined. V lost 7 bases, J lost 8 bases, and 18 bases lay in between. From germline, CDR1 is SGHTA and CDR2 FQGNSA. CDR3 length: 15 residues. Here the CDR3 DNA reads TGTGCCAGCAAAAAAGGCTCTGCCGATCATTCACCCCTCCACTTT. As protein: CASKKGSADHSPLHF.

The chain joins TRBV5-4 to TRBJ2-3; 7 nucleotides align to TRBD2. The CDR3 consists of 16 residues. The germline V gene encodes CDR1 SGHNT and CDR2 YYREEE (reference sequence). Losses at the gene ends were 3 bases for V and 1 base for J; bases not matched to a gene: 8. The CDR3 spells CASSWGRLAGTDTQYF. CDR3 sequence (DNA): TGTGCCAGCAGCTGGGGGAGACTAGCCGGCACAGATACGCAGTATTTT.

This chain uses TRBV4-2 with TRBJ2-4; the D call may be TRBD1 or TRBD2 (5 bases each). CDR1 and CDR2 (germline): LGHNA, YNFKEQ. The CDR3 consists of 18 residues. V shed 2 bases and J shed 2 bases, with 19 bases lying between them. The CDR3 loop reads CASSQQGPQSLSKNIQYF. The CDR3 DNA reads TGTGCCAGCAGCCAACAGGGACCCCAATCTCTCTCCAAAAACATTCAGTACTTC.

The chain carries TRBV5-6 and TRBJ1-2; no clear D. CDR3 size: 15 residues. Trimming pared 0 bases from V and 1 base from J, leaving 10 bases between. The germline V gene has CDR1 SGHDT and CDR2 YYEEEE. The CDR3 region is CASSLEFGDNYGYTF. The CDR3 DNA is TGTGCCAGCAGCTTGGAATTCGGGGATAACTATGGCTACACCTTC.

The gene calls are TRBV3-1 (or the pseudogene TRBV3-2) and TRBJ2-7; 7 nucleotides line up with TRBD2. The CDR3 sequence is 15 residues long. Germline V gene sequence: CDR1 LGHDT, CDR2 YNNKEL (reference sequence). V lost 1 base and J lost 3; bases outside the gene matches: 6. CDR3 coding DNA: TGTGCCAGCAGCCAAGTACGGGGGGTTATCTACGAGCAGTACTTC. It yields the protein CASSQVRGVIYEQYF.

This clone is labeled as medium-sized. This chain uses TRBV30 with TRBJ2-7; 7 nucleotides align to TRBD1. V shed 4 bases, J shed 4 bases, and the junction held 7 bases outside the gene matches. This CDR3 is built from 13 residues. CDR1 and CDR2 from the germline V gene are GTSNPN and SVGIG (reference sequence). CDR3 protein: CAWTGQRVYEQYF. As DNA, the CDR3 is TGTGCCTGGACGGGACAGCGAGTTTACGAGCAGTACTTC.